The following is a T cell receptor beta chain sequence with its context. The record originates from a study of blood T cell repertoires in COVID-19. Study information: Specimens from acute and convalescent COVID-19 originated in the United States, Italy and Spain. T cells, B-cell-depleted T cells, or PBMCs supplied cDNA or gDNA.

Trimming removed 0 bases from V and 9 bases from J; junction bases left unmatched: 11. The germline V gene has CDR1 MNHEY and CDR2 SVGEGT. This CDR3 is 15 amino acids long. Authors' data handling: It was from reference gene primer amplification that nucleated cell counts were estimated. Sequenced by immunoSEQ multiplex PCR; TCRdb stores in-frame clones only, minus some. V and J calls and clone size are copied from that table; D and trimming were computed from the DNA. The data show 130,000 to 150,000 clones, around 80% seen once. The chain uses TRBV6-2 or TRBV6-3 and TRBJ2-7; 7 nucleotides agree with TRBD2. Sequenced sample: peripheral blood. The clonotype originates from an elderly man with acute or convalescent COVID-19. Here the CDR3 reads CASSYSVTGLGWQYF. In nucleotides, the CDR3 is TGTGCCAGCAGTTACTCGGTCACAGGACTAGGGTGGCAGTACTTC.